A single sample is the source of the 14 T cell receptor beta chains below, sequenced in a study of chemoradiotherapy in HPV16-positive cancers (dated by TCRdb to between 2021 and 2023). The library was built by means of the immunoSEQ multiplex PCR assay. Not all clones reach the TCRdb copy of this immuneACCESS table, which keeps in-frame sequences only. Checked studies attribute under half of the gap to unresolved V genes and leave the rest unexplained. The sample has over 900 clones on record, 80% to 95% of them singletons. Of the sample, approximately 14% is held by the ten largest clones. Sequenced here: tumor tissue, sampled from a patient who underwent chemoradiotherapy. These receptors all come from a human donor with HPV-associated anogenital cancer.

Worth noting for this clone: The junction shows a germline mismatch at one end, possibly a read error. The rearrangement uses TRBV6-6 and TRBJ1-1, with 9 bases identical to TRBD1. The CDR3 contains 15 residues. The V gene's germline CDR1 is MNHNY and CDR2 SVGAGI (reference sequence). CDR3 DNA sequence: TGTGCTAGCAGTACACGACAGGGGGTGAACACTGAAGCTTTCTTT. Translating gives CASSTRQGVNTEAFF.

The chain is built from TRBV29-1 and TRBJ1-4, with a weak D call TRBD1 (5 bases). V was cut by 5 bases and J by 5 bases, with 18 bases left in between. Germline-derived CDR1 and CDR2 are SQVTM and ANQGSEA. This CDR3 comprises 15 residues. The CDR3 loop is CSVQDSGNSNEKLFF. CDR3 nucleotides: TGCAGCGTTCAGGACTCAGGGAATTCAAATGAAAAACTGTTTTTT. Full variable domain (missing parts from reference TRBV29-1 and TRBJ1-4): SAVISQKPSRDICQRGTSLTIQCQVDSQVTMMFWYRQQPGQSLTLIATANQGSEATYESGFVIDKFPISRPNLTFSTLTVSNMSPEDSSIYLCSVQDSGNSNEKLFFGSGTQLSVL.

The V and J genes are TRBV6-1 and TRBJ2-3, with TRBD1 matching 7 bases. CDR1 is MNHNS and CDR2 is SASEGT in the germline V gene. Trimming cost V 6 bases and J 2 bases; bases outside gene matches: 5. This CDR3 has 14 residues. The CDR3, as DNA: TGTGCCAGCAGACCGGGACAGAACACAGATACGCAGTATTTT. It is translated as CASRPGQNTDTQYF.

This chain links TRBV19 with TRBJ2-3; 14 bases line up with TRBD2. The CDR3 runs 16 residues. Germline trimming cut 4 bases from V and 2 bases from J; bases unmatched to any gene: 2. The V gene's germline CDR1 is LNHDA and CDR2 SQIVND (reference sequence). The CDR3 sequence is CASSRTSGGHTDTQYF. CDR3 DNA: TGTGCCAGTAGTAGGACTAGCGGGGGGCACACAGATACGCAGTATTTT. The entire variable domain, with the rest obtained from reference TRBV19 and TRBJ2-3, is as follows: DGGITQSPKYLFRKEGQNVTLSCEQNLNHDAMYWYRQDPGQGLRLIYYSQIVNDFQKGDIAEGYSVSREKKESFPLTVTSAQKNPTAFYLCASSRTSGGHTDTQYFGPGTRLTVL.

The chain is built from TRBV19 and TRBJ1-4, with D possibly matching TRBD1 (5 bases). The CDR3 is 14 residues long. The germline gives CDR1 LNHDA, CDR2 SQIVND (reference sequence). The V end lost 7 bases, the J end lost 0 bases, and 9 bases lay between the germline ends. As DNA, the CDR3 is TGTGCCAGTACGTCAGGGCCAACTAATGAAAAACTGTTTTTT. This codes for CASTSGPTNEKLFF. Together with reference TRBV19 and TRBJ1-4, the CDR3 gives the full variable domain: DGGITQSPKYLFRKEGQNVTLSCEQNLNHDAMYWYRQDPGQGLRLIYYSQIVNDFQKGDIAEGYSVSREKKESFPLTVTSAQKNPTAFYLCASTSGPTNEKLFFGSGTQLSVL.

The chain combines TRBV7-2 with TRBJ1-1; weak D call: TRBD1 (6 bases). Germline V gene data show CDR1 as SGHTA and CDR2 as FQGNSA. The length of the CDR3 is 14 residues. Trimming stripped 3 bases from V and 6 bases from J, with 14 bases between. The CDR3 DNA is TGTGCCAGCAGCTTCGGTCCCGGGGGCCCTGAAGCTTTCTTT. Residues: CASSFGPGGPEAFF.

The chain uses TRBV6-6 and TRBJ1-2; tentative D call: TRBD1 (6 bases). Trimming removed 6 bases at V and 6 bases at J, with 14 bases between. This CDR3 region has 13 residues. Germline CDR1 MNHNY, CDR2 SVGAGI (reference sequence). CDR3 nucleotide sequence: TGTGCCAGCAGATCGACAGGTATTGATGGCTACACCTTC. Translation: CASRSTGIDGYTF.

The chain links TRBV7-3 to TRBJ1-6; TRBD1 aligns across 11 bases. The CDR3 is made up of 15 amino acids. Germline V CDR1 and CDR2: SGHTA, FQGTGA. J gave up 6 bases and V 4 bases, and 2 bases lay outside the gene matches. The CDR3 nucleotides are TGTGCCAGCAGCTCTGGACAGGGGGCTAATTCACCCCTCCACTTT. Amino acid sequence: CASSSGQGANSPLHF.

This clone was counted between two and nine times. The chain uses TRBV6-1 and TRBJ2-1; tentative D call: TRBD2 (6 bases). The germline V gene encodes CDR1 MNHNS and CDR2 SASEGT. CDR3 size: 15 residues. The V end lost 4 bases, the J end lost 2 bases, and 12 bases lay between the germline ends. The CDR3 region has the DNA TGTGCCAGCAGTGTGGAGGGAGAGACCTACAATGAGCAGTTCTTC. Its translation: CASSVEGETYNEQFF.

The V gene is TRBV6-5, the J gene TRBJ2-7; weak D call: TRBD2 (5 bases). Looked up from germline, CDR1 is MNHEY and CDR2 is SVGAGI. CDR3 length equals 14 residues. V lost 8 bases and J 6 bases, leaving 20 bases between the germline ends. The CDR3 sequence is CASEGKGKLAEQYF. The CDR3 DNA is TGTGCCAGCGAGGGTAAAGGAAAACTCGCCGAGCAGTACTTC.

The chain links TRBV7-2 to TRBJ2-3; no clear D gene. The CDR3 spans 16 residues. Germline CDR1 is SGHTA and CDR2 is FQGNSA. The ends were cut back, 5 bases at V and 0 bases at J, with 15 bases in the middle. CDR3 protein: CASSHRTGRSTDTQYF. The CDR3 DNA reads as TGTGCCAGCAGCCACCGAACTGGACGGAGCACAGATACGCAGTATTTT.

The chain recombines TRBV7-9 with TRBJ1-2; D possibly corresponds to TRBD1 (6 bases). The CDR3 length is 13 residues. Germline V lookup: CDR1 SEHNR, CDR2 FQNEAQ (reference sequence). Trimming shortened V by 1 base and J by 3 bases, and 6 bases separated the two germline ends. CDR3 loop: CASSLGTDYGYTF. CDR3 in DNA: TGTGCCAGCAGCTTAGGGACAGACTATGGCTACACCTTC.

In its sample, this clone was seen once. This rearrangement joins TRBV30 to TRBJ1-6, with D perhaps matching TRBD1 (5 bases). The CDR3 consists of 13 residues. The germline gives CDR1 GTSNPN, CDR2 SVGIG (reference sequence). V was cut by 2 bases and J by 6 bases, with 8 bases left in between. The CDR3 protein is CAWSQGGNSPLHF. The DNA of the CDR3 is TGTGCCTGGAGTCAGGGAGGTAATTCACCCCTCCACTTT.

The chain carries TRBV6-6 and TRBJ1-1; 7 bases align to TRBD1. CDR3 length: 14 amino acids. Looked up from germline, CDR1 is MNHNY and CDR2 is SVGAGI (reference sequence). V was clipped by 0 bases and J by 11 bases; unmatched bases: 9. The CDR3 nucleotides read TGTGCCAGCAGTTACTCCCAGGGGGAATCGGGGGCTTTCTTT. Translation: CASSYSQGESGAFF.